What follows are 24 T cell receptor beta chains derived from one specimen sequenced in a study of cytomegalovirus exposure and HLA in healthy donors. Use of 60 Vbeta and 13 Jbeta primers characterized the PCR. The assay was immunoSEQ multiplex PCR, and TCRdb's table has in-frame clones only and misses some. The sample has over 30,000 clones. The specimen sequenced was PBMCs. The receptors here all came from a woman aged 40 to 55 in good health and CMV-seropositive.

The rearrangement joins TRBV28 to TRBJ2-7, with 8 positions matching TRBD1. V trimming: 6 bases; J trimming: 2 bases; junction bases outside the gene matches: 6. CDR1 and CDR2 (germline): MDHEN, SYDVKM. CDR3 length equals 14 residues. CDR3 loop: CASRYRGMTYEQYF. The CDR3 DNA sequence: TGTGCCAGCAGATACAGGGGGATGACCTACGAGCAGTACTTC.

V usage is TRBV2 and J usage is TRBJ2-1; 10 bases agree with TRBD2. Germline V gives CDR1 SNHLY, CDR2 FYNNEI. The CDR3 is made up of 14 amino acids. V lost 10 bases, J lost 8 bases, and 11 bases stayed unmatched. CDR3 residues: CATQYSSGSYEQFF. CDR3 nucleotides: TGTGCCACCCAATATTCTAGCGGGAGCTATGAGCAGTTCTTC.

The gene calls are TRBV30 and TRBJ2-1; possibly TRBD1 for D (5 bases). Trimming pared 3 bases from V and 8 bases from J, leaving 14 bases between. Germline V lookup: CDR1 GTSNPN, CDR2 SVGIG (reference sequence). The CDR3 extends over 13 amino acids. Here the CDR3 DNA reads TGTGCCTGGAGCAGGGCCTTCCAATATGAGCAGTTCTTC. Its protein product is CAWSRAFQYEQFF.

This rearrangement joins TRBV18 to TRBJ2-7; D is perhaps TRBD1 (6 bases). The germline V and J ends were trimmed by 5 bases and 7 bases, with 15 bases remaining between them. Germline loops: CDR1 KGHSH, CDR2 LQKENI. The CDR3 extends over 13 amino acids. DNA of the CDR3: TGTGCCAGCTCAGTTACAGGGAAACGGGAGCAGTACTTC. It specifies CASSVTGKREQYF. Complete variable domain (other parts from reference TRBV18 and TRBJ2-7): NAGVMQNPRHLVRRRGQEARLRCSPMKGHSHVYWYRQLPEEGLKFMVYLQKENIIDESGMPKERFSAEFPKEGPSILRIQQVVRGDSAAYFCASSVTGKREQYFGPGTRLTVT.

The chain links TRBV2 to TRBJ2-7; TRBD1 matches at 9 bases. This CDR3 has 16 residues. The trim removed 1 base at V and 2 bases at J, leaving 6 bases unmatched. Looked up from germline, CDR1 is SNHLY and CDR2 is FYNNEI. The CDR3 spells CASSEVLGTGPYEQYF. CDR3 DNA sequence: TGTGCCAGCAGTGAAGTATTAGGGACAGGGCCCTACGAGCAGTACTTC.

The genes are TRBV15 and TRBJ1-5; TRBD1 is a possible D gene (6 bases). The V gene lost 5 bases and the J gene lost 7 bases, with 18 bases spanning the gap. Germline V lookup: CDR1 LNHNV, CDR2 YYDKDF (reference sequence). The CDR3 totals 15 residues. In nucleotides, the CDR3 is TGTGCCACCAGCTCCAAGGGGGGGTTTGACCAGCCCCAGCATTTT. Translated: CATSSKGGFDQPQHF. The full variable domain, in which reference TRBV15 and TRBJ1-5 provide the parts outside the CDR3, is DAMVIQNPRYQVTQFGKPVTLSCSQTLNHNVMYWYQQKSSQAPKLLFHYYDKDFNNEADTPDNFQSRRPNTSFCFLDIRSPGLGDTAMYLCATSSKGGFDQPQHFGDGTRLSIL.

J is TRBJ1-1 and V is TRBV7-3, with D possibly being TRBD1 (5 bases). The CDR3 is 13 residues long. Germline values: CDR1 SGHTA, CDR2 FQGTGA. Trimming took 2 bases from V and 6 from J, leaving 10 bases between them. DNA of the CDR3: TGTGCCAGCAGCTTAGCAGGGAGGGCTGAAGCTTTCTTT. This encodes CASSLAGRAEAFF.

The rearrangement links TRBV19 to TRBJ1-2, with D perhaps matching TRBD1 (5 bases). Germline-derived CDR1 and CDR2 are LNHDA and SQIVND (reference sequence). The V end was cut by 7 bases, the J end by 4 bases, with 13 bases between. The length of the CDR3 is 13 residues. This CDR3 reads CASKGNRIYGYTF. Here the CDR3 DNA reads TGTGCCAGTAAGGGCAACAGGATCTATGGCTACACCTTC.

The chain carries TRBV2 and TRBJ2-3, with 10 nucleotides matching TRBD2. Trimming at V came to 7 bases and at J to 5 bases, leaving 9 bases not matched to a gene. CDR1 is SNHLY and CDR2 is FYNNEI in the germline V gene. The CDR3 is 15 residues long. The CDR3 reads CASTLRTSGGDTQYF. The CDR3 DNA is TGTGCCAGCACCCTGAGGACTAGCGGAGGAGATACGCAGTATTTT.

This sequence joins TRBV2 and TRBJ1-3, with TRBD1 as a possible D gene (5 bases). CDR1 and CDR2 (germline): SNHLY, FYNNEI. V lost 10 bases, J lost 0 bases, and 13 bases lay in between. This CDR3 comprises 14 residues. The DNA for the CDR3 is TGTGCCACCGGAGGGACTGACTCTGGAAACACCATATATTTT. It encodes CATGGTDSGNTIYF.

The genes are TRBV6-6 and TRBJ1-4; D is perhaps TRBD1 (5 bases). V was pared by 7 bases and J by 8 bases, with 17 bases between. The V gene's germline CDR1 is MNHNY and CDR2 SVGAGI (reference sequence). There are 14 residues in the CDR3. The CDR3 region has the DNA TGTGCCAGCACCACAGGACGGCTAAAGGAAAAACTGTTTTTT. Protein product: CASTTGRLKEKLFF.

The rearrangement links TRBV19 to TRBJ2-3, with 12 bases fitting TRBD2. Germline lookup yields CDR1 LNHDA and CDR2 SQIVND (reference sequence). The CDR3 is 16 amino acids. V shed 5 bases, J shed 5 bases, and the junction held 8 bases outside the gene matches. CDR3 coding DNA: TGTGCCAGTAGTCAAAACCCGGGACTAGCGGGAGATACGCAGTATTTT. Its translation: CASSQNPGLAGDTQYF. Together with reference TRBV19 and TRBJ2-3, the CDR3 gives the full variable domain: DGGITQSPKYLFRKEGQNVTLSCEQNLNHDAMYWYRQDPGQGLRLIYYSQIVNDFQKGDIAEGYSVSREKKESFPLTVTSAQKNPTAFYLCASSQNPGLAGDTQYFGPGTRLTVL.

The rearrangement uses TRBV4-1 and TRBJ2-2, with a possible D match to TRBD2 (6 bases). CDR3 length: 12 residues. The germline gives CDR1 MGHRA, CDR2 YSYEKL. V was pared by 6 bases and J by 7 bases, with 9 bases between. As DNA, the CDR3 is TGCGCCAGCAGACCAGCGGGCGGGGAGCTGTTTTTT. It yields the protein CASRPAGGELFF.

This rearrangement joins TRBV9 to TRBJ1-3; D is uncertain. The CDR3 has 15 amino acids. In germline, CDR1 is SGDLS, CDR2 YYNGEE. V was cut by 0 bases and J by 4 bases, with 11 bases left in between. The CDR3 region is CASSVAAGVGNTIYF. The CDR3 nucleotides are TGTGCCAGCAGCGTAGCGGCAGGTGTGGGAAACACCATATATTTT. Full variable domain (remainder filled in from reference TRBV9 and TRBJ1-3): DSGVTQTPKHLITATGQRVTLRCSPRSGDLSVYWYQQSLDQGLQFLIQYYNGEERAKGNILERFSAQQFPDLHSELNLSSLELGDSALYFCASSVAAGVGNTIYFGEGSWLTVV.

CDR3: CASSPLNQGGDYGYTF. In DNA form, the CDR3 reads TGTGCCAGCTCACCCCTTAATCAGGGAGGGGACTATGGCTACACCTTC. This chain uses TRBV18 with TRBJ1-2, with D possibly being TRBD1 (5 bases). Germline CDR1 reads KGHSH; CDR2 reads LQKENI. V was cut by 3 bases and J by 3 bases, with 17 bases left in between. The CDR3 length is 16 residues.

This rearrangement joins TRBV28 to TRBJ1-2, with TRBD1 as a possible D gene (6 bases). Trimming took 6 bases from V and 4 from J, leaving 15 bases between them. CDR3 length: 14 amino acids. CDR1 and CDR2 (germline): MDHEN, SYDVKM. This CDR3 is CASSLGWTAYGYTF. In DNA, the CDR3 is TGTGCCAGCAGCCTCGGGTGGACAGCCTATGGCTACACCTTC.

The gene calls are TRBV12-2 and TRBJ2-1; the D segment call TRBD2 is taken from the table without a DNA check. TRBV12-2 is an annotated pseudogene. This CDR3 spans 17 amino acids. The CDR3 nucleotides read TGTGCAAGTCGCTTTACTAGCGGATGGGGGTCCTACAATGAGCAGTTCTTC. Protein sequence: CASRFTSGWGSYNEQFF.

The V call is TRBV7-8, the J call TRBJ2-7; 13 bases match TRBD2. The ends lost 2 bases at V and 4 bases at J; junction bases unmatched: 8. The CDR3 length is 17 residues. The germline gives CDR1 SGHVS, CDR2 FQNEAQ. In DNA, the CDR3 is TGTGCCAGCAGCTTACGGCGGATACTAGCGGGAGGGTACGAGCAGTACTTC. The encoded protein is CASSLRRILAGGYEQYF.

The chain couples TRBV4-1 to TRBJ1-5, with D possibly being TRBD1 (5 bases). This CDR3 region has 17 residues. V was shortened by 7 bases and J by 0 bases, with 19 bases between the two germline ends. Germline values: CDR1 MGHRA, CDR2 YSYEKL. CDR3 amino acids: CASNPGFGGYSNQPQHF. The CDR3 DNA is TGCGCCAGCAACCCAGGGTTCGGTGGTTATAGCAATCAGCCCCAGCATTTT.

The gene calls are TRBV7-2 and TRBJ1-4; D may be TRBD1 (6 bases). V lost 5 bases and J lost 7, with 14 bases in between. Per the germline V gene, CDR1 is SGHTA and CDR2 is FQGNSA. The CDR3 is 14 residues long. Here the CDR3 DNA reads TGTGCCAGCAGCCCTAGAGGGGGTACTGAAAAACTGTTTTTT. Its translation is CASSPRGGTEKLFF.

The V and J genes are TRBV18 and TRBJ1-1, with 9 bases matching TRBD1. This CDR3 is 16 amino acids long. V dropped 6 bases and J dropped 0; count of bases not matched to a gene: 8. CDR1 is KGHSH and CDR2 is LQKENI in the germline V gene. CDR3 sequence: CASSWGQGNVNTEAFF. The CDR3 bases are TGTGCCAGCTCGTGGGGACAGGGAAACGTGAACACTGAAGCTTTCTTT.

The CDR3 spells CASGPHSRPDTQYF. DNA for the CDR3: TGTGCTAGTGGTCCTCATTCGCGCCCAGATACGCAGTATTTT. This chain connects TRBV12-5 to TRBJ2-3; no definite D call. Per the germline V gene, CDR1 is LGHNT and CDR2 is FRNRAP. The CDR3 runs 14 residues. Trimming cost V 5 bases and J 4 bases, with 13 bases left between them.

The V and J genes are TRBV6-6 and TRBJ1-4; the D gene is possibly TRBD1 (5 bases). Per the germline V gene, CDR1 is MNHNY and CDR2 is SVGAGI (reference sequence). The CDR3 covers 13 residues. V dropped 5 bases and J dropped 8 bases, with 12 bases sitting between them. The CDR3 sequence is CASSGAREEKLFF. CDR3 bases: TGTGCCAGCAGTGGGGCCAGAGAGGAAAAACTGTTTTTT.

This sequence joins TRBV28 and TRBJ1-4; 8 bases line up with TRBD1. The CDR3 has 14 amino acids. Germline V CDR1 and CDR2: MDHEN, SYDVKM. Trimming removed 5 bases from V and 8 bases from J; junction bases left unmatched: 7. In DNA, the CDR3 is TGTGCCAGCAGTCCACAGGGGGGAAACGAAAAACTGTTTTTT. Its translation is CASSPQGGNEKLFF.